The 2 T cell receptor beta chains listed next were all sequenced from one sample in a study of cytomegalovirus exposure and HLA in healthy donors. In the PCR, 60 Vbeta and 13 Jbeta primers were used. Repertoires were generated with immunoSEQ multiplex PCR, while TCRdb's copy carries only in-frame clones and drops some. The profile shows over 120,000 clones, about 80% of them singletons. Specimen: PBMCs. The receptor set was obtained from a woman aged 60-75 years in good health and CMV-seropositive.

The chain uses TRBV14 and TRBJ2-7; no clear D. Trimming stripped 1 base from V and 3 bases from J, with 7 bases between. Germline CDR1 is SGHDN and CDR2 is FVKESK. The CDR3 spans 13 residues. The CDR3 sequence: CASSQVSLYEQYF. The CDR3 DNA follows: TGTGCCAGCAGCCAAGTATCCCTCTACGAGCAGTACTTC.

This clone has only one observation. The chain joins TRBV9 to TRBJ2-7; 7 bases are shared with TRBD2. In germline, CDR1 is SGDLS, CDR2 YYNGEE. The CDR3 is 16 residues long. The V segment lost 1 base and the J segment 2 bases; nucleotides outside the gene matches: 9. The CDR3 here is CASSVSGNPTAYEQYF. The CDR3 DNA reads TGTGCCAGCAGCGTAAGCGGGAACCCTACAGCCTACGAGCAGTACTTC. The complete variable domain, with remaining parts taken from reference TRBV9 and TRBJ2-7, reads DSGVTQTPKHLITATGQRVTLRCSPRSGDLSVYWYQQSLDQGLQFLIQYYNGEERAKGNILERFSAQQFPDLHSELNLSSLELGDSALYFCASSVSGNPTAYEQYFGPGTRLTVT.